This entry features one T cell receptor beta chain sequence. The data stem from a study of T cell responses to AZD1222 COVID-19 vaccine. The method was immunoSEQ multiplex PCR; TCRdb's version includes in-frame clones alone and lacks a portion of them. The sample lists under 95,000 clones; approximately 89% were seen once. The CDR3 extends over 14 amino acids. Trimming took 2 bases from V and 1 from J, leaving 8 bases between them. CDR1 is LGHDT, CDR2 YNNKEL, per germline (reference sequence). Sample: peripheral blood, taken on day 0 of AZD1222 vaccination. The clonotype comes from an adult in good health. The chain uses TRBV3-1 (or the pseudogene TRBV3-2) and TRBJ2-5; D not resolved. The CDR3 region is CASSQRSPQETQYF. The CDR3 DNA sequence: TGTGCCAGCAGCCAACGTAGCCCCCAAGAGACCCAGTACTTC.